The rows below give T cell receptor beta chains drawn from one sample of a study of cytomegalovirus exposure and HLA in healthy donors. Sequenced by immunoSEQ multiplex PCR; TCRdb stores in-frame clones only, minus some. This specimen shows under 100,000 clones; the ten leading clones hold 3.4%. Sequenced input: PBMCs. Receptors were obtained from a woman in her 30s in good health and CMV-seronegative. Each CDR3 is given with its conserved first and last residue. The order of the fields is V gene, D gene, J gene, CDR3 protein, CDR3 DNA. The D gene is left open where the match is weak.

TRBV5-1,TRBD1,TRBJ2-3,CASSKDRGPDTQYF,TGCGCCAGCAGCAAGGACAGGGGGCCAGATACGCAGTATTTT
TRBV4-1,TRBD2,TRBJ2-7,CASSRQRGTYEQYF,TGCGCCAGCAGCCGCCAGCGGGGGACCTACGAGCAGTACTTC
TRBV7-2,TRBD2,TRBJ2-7,CASSLEGTSGRAGEQYF,TGTGCCAGCAGCTTAGAGGGGACTAGCGGGAGGGCCGGGGAGCAGTACTTC
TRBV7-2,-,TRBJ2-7,CASSLARSYEQYF,TGTGCCAGCAGCTTAGCCCGCTCCTACGAGCAGTACTTC
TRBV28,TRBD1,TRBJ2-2,CASRLQGAVAGELFF,TGTGCCAGCAGACTTCAGGGGGCAGTGGCCGGGGAGCTGTTTTTT
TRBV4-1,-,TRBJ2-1,CASSTTVYNEQFF,TGCGCCAGCAGCACAACAGTATACAATGAGCAGTTCTTC
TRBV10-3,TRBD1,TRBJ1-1,CAISESTGNPTEAFF,TGTGCCATCAGTGAGTCGACAGGGAATCCAACTGAAGCTTTCTTT
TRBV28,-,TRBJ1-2,CASSLSSPYGYTF,TGTGCCAGCAGTTTATCCAGTCCCTATGGCTACACCTTC
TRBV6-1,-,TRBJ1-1,CASSTTGFSTEAFF,TGTGCCAGCAGTACAACAGGGTTTAGCACTGAAGCTTTCTTT
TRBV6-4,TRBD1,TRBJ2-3,CASSRDRVTDTQYF,TGTGCCAGCAGCCGGGACAGGGTAACAGATACGCAGTATTTT
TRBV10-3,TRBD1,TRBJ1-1,CATFGRQGRMNTEAFF,TGTGCCACCTTTGGGAGACAGGGCCGGATGAACACTGAAGCTTTCTTT
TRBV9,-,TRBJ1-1,CASSATDGLGAAFF,TGTGCCAGCAGCGCCACAGACGGCCTTGGGGCAGCTTTCTTT